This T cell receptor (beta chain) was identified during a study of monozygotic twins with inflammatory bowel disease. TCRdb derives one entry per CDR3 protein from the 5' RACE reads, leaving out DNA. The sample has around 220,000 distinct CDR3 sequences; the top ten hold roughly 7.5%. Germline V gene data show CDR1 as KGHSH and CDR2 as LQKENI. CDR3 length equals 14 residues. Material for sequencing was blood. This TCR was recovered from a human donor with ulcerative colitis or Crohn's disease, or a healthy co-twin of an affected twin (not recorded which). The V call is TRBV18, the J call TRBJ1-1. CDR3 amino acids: CAISSLGEDTEAFF.